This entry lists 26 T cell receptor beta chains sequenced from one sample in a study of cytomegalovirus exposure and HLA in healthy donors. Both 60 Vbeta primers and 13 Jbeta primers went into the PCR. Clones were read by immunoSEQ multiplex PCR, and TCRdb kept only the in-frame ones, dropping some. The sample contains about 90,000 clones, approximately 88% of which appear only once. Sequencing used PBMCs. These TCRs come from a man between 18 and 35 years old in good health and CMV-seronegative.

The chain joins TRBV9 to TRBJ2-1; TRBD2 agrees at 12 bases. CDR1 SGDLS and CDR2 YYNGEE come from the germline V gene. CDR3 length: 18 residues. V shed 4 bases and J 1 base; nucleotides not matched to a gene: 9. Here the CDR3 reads CASSSGGLAGGSYNEQFF. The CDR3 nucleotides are TGTGCCAGCAGCTCAGGGGGCCTAGCGGGAGGGTCCTACAATGAGCAGTTCTTC.

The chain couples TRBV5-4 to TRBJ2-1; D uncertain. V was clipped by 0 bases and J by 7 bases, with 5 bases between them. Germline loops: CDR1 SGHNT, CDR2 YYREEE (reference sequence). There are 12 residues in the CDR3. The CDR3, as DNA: TGTGCCAGCAGCTTGGAAGCGAATGAGCAGTTCTTC. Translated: CASSLEANEQFF.

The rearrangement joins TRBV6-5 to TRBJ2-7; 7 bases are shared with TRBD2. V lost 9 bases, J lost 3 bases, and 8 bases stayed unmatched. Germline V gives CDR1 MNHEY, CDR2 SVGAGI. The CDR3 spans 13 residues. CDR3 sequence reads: CASTAGAFYEQYF. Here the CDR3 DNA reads TGTGCCAGTACGGCGGGAGCTTTCTACGAGCAGTACTTC.

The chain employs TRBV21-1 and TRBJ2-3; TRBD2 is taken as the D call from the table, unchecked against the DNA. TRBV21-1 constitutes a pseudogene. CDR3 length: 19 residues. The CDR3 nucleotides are TGTGCCAGCAGCAAAGGGGTGCGGTCTAGCGGGAGTCTCACAGATACGCAGTATTTT. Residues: CASSKGVRSSGSLTDTQYF.

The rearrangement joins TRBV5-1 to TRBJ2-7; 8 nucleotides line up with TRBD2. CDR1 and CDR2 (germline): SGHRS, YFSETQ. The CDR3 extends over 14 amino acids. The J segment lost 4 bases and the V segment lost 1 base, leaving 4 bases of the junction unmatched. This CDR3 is CASSLRSSGYEQYF. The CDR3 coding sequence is TGCGCCAGCAGCTTGAGGTCTAGCGGGTACGAGCAGTACTTC.

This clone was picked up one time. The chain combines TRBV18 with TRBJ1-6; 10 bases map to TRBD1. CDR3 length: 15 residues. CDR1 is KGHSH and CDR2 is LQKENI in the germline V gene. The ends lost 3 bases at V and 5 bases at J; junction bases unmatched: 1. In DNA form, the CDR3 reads TGTGCCAGCTCACCGGACAGGGGGAATAATTCACCCCTCCACTTT. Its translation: CASSPDRGNNSPLHF.

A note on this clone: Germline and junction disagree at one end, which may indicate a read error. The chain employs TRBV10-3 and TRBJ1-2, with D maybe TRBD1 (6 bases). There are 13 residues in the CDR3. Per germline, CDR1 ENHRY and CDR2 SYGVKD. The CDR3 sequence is CAISRDTKYGYTF. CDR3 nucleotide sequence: TGTGCCATCAGTAGGGACACTAAGTATGGCTACACCTTC.

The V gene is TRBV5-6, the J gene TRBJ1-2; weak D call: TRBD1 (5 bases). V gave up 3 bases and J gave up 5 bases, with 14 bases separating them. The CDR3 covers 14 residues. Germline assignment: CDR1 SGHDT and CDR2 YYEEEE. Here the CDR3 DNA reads TGTGCCAGCAGCTATGACAGAACCTCTTATGGCTACACCTTC. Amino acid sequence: CASSYDRTSYGYTF.

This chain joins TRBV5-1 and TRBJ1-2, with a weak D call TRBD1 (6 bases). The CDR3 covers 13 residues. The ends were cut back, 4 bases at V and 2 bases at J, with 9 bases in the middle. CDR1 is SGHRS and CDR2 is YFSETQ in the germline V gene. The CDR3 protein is CASSLRGNYGYTF. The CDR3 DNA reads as TGCGCCAGCAGCCTGAGGGGGAACTATGGCTACACCTTC. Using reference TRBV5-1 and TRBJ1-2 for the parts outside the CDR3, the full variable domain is KAGVTQTPRYLIKTRGQQVTLSCSPISGHRSVSWYQQTPGQGLQFLFEYFSETQRNKGNFPGRFSGRQFSNSRSEMNVSTLELGDSALYLCASSLRGNYGYTFGSGTRLTVV.

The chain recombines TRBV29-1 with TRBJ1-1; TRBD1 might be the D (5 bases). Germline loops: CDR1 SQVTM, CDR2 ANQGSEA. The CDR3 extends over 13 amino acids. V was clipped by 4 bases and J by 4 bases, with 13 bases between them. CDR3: CSVGGAGGTEAFF. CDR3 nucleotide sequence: TGCAGCGTTGGTGGGGCGGGAGGCACTGAAGCTTTCTTT.

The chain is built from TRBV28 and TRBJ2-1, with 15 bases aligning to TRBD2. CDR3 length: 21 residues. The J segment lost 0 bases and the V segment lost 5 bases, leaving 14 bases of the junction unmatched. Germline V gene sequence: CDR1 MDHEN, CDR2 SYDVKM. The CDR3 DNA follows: TGTGCCAGCAGTCCCCAGGGACTAGCGGGAGGCACAGGATTCTCCTACAATGAGCAGTTCTTC. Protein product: CASSPQGLAGGTGFSYNEQFF.

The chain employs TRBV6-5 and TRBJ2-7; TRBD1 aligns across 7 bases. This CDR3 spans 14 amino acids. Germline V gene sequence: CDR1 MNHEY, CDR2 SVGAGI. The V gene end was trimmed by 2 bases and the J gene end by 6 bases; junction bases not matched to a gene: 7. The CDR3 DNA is TGTGCCAGCAGTTACCTAAGGGGGCAGGGCGAGCAGTACTTC. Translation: CASSYLRGQGEQYF.

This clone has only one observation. The CDR3 bases are TGTGCCAGTAGTCTCGGGACAGCTAACTATGGCTACACCTTC. This codes for CASSLGTANYGYTF. This rearrangement joins TRBV19 to TRBJ1-2; 7 positions match TRBD1. From germline, CDR1 is LNHDA and CDR2 SQIVND (reference sequence). Trimming took 5 bases from V and 0 from J; bases not matched to a gene: 3. The CDR3 loop spans 14 amino acids.

DNA of the CDR3: TGTGCCAGCAGTAGACTAGCGGGAGGGGGGTCCGAGCAGTACTTC. It translates to CASSRLAGGGSEQYF. The gene calls are TRBV6-5 and TRBJ2-7, with 14 bases that match TRBD2. Unmatched junction bases numbered 6, after V lost 5 bases and J lost 6 bases. The germline CDR1 and CDR2 sequences are MNHEY and SVGAGI. This CDR3 is built from 15 residues.

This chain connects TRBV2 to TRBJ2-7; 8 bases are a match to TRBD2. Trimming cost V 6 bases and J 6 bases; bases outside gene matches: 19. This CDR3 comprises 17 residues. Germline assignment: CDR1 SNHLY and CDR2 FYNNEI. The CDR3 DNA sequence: TGTGCCAGCAGGATACTAGCCTCAAGCGGGAGTAAAGTCGAGCAGTACTTC. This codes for CASRILASSGSKVEQYF.

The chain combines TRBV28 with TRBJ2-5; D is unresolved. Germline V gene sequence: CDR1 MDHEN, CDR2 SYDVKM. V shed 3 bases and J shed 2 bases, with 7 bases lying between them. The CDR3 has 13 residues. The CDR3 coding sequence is TGTGCCAGCAGTTTTCGTCTTCAAGAGACCCAGTACTTC. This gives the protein CASSFRLQETQYF.

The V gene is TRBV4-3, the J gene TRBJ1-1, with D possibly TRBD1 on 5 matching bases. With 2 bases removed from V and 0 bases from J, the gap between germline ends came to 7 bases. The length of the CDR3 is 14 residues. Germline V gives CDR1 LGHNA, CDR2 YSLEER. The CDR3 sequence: CASSQLTVNTEAFF. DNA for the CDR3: TGCGCCAGCAGCCAACTGACAGTGAACACTGAAGCTTTCTTT.

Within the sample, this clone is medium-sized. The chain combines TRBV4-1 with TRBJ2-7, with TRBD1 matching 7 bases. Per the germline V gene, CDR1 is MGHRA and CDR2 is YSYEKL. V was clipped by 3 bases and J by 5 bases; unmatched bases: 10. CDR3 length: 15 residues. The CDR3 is CASSQTPTGTDEQYF. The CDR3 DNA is TGCGCCAGCAGCCAGACCCCGACAGGGACCGACGAGCAGTACTTC.

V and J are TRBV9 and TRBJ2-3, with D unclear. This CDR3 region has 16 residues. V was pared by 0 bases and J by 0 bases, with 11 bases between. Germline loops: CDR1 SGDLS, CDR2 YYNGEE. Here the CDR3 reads CASSVVLELSTDTQYF. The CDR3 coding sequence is TGTGCCAGCAGCGTAGTTCTAGAGCTTAGCACAGATACGCAGTATTTT.

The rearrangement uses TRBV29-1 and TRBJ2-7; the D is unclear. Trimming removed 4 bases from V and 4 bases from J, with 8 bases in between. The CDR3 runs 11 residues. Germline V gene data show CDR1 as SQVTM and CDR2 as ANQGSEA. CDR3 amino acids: CSVVGSYEQYF. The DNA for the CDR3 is TGCAGCGTTGTTGGCTCGTACGAGCAGTACTTC.

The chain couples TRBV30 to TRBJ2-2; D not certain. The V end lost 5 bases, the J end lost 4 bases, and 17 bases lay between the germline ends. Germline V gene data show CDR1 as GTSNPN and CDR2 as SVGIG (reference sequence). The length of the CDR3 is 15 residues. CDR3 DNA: TGTGCCTGGCTATCCCTTCGGGTGGCCACCGGGGAGCTGTTTTTT. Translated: CAWLSLRVATGELFF.

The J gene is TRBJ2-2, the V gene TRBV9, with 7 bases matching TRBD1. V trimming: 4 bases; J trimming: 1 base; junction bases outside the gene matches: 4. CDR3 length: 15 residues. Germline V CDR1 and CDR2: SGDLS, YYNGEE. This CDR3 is CASSPRQGNTGELFF. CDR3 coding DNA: TGTGCCAGCAGCCCCCGACAGGGGAACACCGGGGAGCTGTTTTTT. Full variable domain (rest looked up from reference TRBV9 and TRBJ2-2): DSGVTQTPKHLITATGQRVTLRCSPRSGDLSVYWYQQSLDQGLQFLIQYYNGEERAKGNILERFSAQQFPDLHSELNLSSLELGDSALYFCASSPRQGNTGELFFGEGSRLTVL.

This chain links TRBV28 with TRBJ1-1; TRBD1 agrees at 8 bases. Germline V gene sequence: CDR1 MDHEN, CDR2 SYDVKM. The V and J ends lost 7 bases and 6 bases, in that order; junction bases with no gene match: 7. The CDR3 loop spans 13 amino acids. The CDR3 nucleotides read TGTGCCAGCACCTGGACAGGGCCCCCTGAAGCTTTCTTT. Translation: CASTWTGPPEAFF.

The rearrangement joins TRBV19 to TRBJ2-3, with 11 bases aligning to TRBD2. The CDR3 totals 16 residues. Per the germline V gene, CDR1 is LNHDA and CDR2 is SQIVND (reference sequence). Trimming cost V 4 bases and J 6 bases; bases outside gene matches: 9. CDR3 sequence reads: CASSTGTSGTGDTQYF. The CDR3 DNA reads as TGTGCCAGTAGTACGGGGACTAGCGGAACCGGGGATACGCAGTATTTT. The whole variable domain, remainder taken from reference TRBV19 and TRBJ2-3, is DGGITQSPKYLFRKEGQNVTLSCEQNLNHDAMYWYRQDPGQGLRLIYYSQIVNDFQKGDIAEGYSVSREKKESFPLTVTSAQKNPTAFYLCASSTGTSGTGDTQYFGPGTRLTVL.

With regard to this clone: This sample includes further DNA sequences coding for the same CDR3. The CDR3 region has the DNA TGTGCCTGGAGTGTAGTAGCGGGAACCGAGCAGTACTTC. It is translated as CAWSVVAGTEQYF. The chain carries TRBV30 and TRBJ2-7, with 8 bases identical to TRBD2. Per the germline V gene, CDR1 is GTSNPN and CDR2 is SVGIG (reference sequence). Trimming took 0 bases from V and 6 from J; bases not matched to a gene: 4. CDR3 length: 13 amino acids. Variable domain in full (rest from reference TRBV30 and TRBJ2-7): SQTIHQWPATLVQPVGSPLSLECTVEGTSNPNLYWYRQAAGRGLQLLFYSVGIGQISSEVPQNLSASRPQDRQFILSSKKLLLSDSGFYLCAWSVVAGTEQYFGPGTRLTVT.

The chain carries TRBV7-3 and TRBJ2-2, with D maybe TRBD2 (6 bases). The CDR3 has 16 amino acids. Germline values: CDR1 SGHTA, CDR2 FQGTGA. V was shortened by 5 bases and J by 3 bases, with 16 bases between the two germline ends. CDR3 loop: CASSLTPSVDTGELFF. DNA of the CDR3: TGTGCCAGCAGCCTCACCCCTAGCGTCGACACCGGGGAGCTGTTTTTT.